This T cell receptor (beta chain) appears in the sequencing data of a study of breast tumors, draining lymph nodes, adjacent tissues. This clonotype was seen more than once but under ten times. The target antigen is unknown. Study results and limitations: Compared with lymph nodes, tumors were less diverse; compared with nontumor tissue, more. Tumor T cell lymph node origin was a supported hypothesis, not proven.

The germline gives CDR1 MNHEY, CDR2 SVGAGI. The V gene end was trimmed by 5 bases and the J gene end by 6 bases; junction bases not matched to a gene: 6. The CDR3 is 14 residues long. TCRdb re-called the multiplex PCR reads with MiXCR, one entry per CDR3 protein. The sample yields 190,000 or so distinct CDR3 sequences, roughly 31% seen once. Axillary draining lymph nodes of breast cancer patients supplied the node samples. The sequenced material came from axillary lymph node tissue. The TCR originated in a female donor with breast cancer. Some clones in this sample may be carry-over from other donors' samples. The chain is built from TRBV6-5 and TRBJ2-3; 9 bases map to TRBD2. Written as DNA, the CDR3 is TGTGCCAGCAGTCCGGCGGGGGGGCGGGATACGCAGTATTTT. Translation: CASSPAGGRDTQYF.